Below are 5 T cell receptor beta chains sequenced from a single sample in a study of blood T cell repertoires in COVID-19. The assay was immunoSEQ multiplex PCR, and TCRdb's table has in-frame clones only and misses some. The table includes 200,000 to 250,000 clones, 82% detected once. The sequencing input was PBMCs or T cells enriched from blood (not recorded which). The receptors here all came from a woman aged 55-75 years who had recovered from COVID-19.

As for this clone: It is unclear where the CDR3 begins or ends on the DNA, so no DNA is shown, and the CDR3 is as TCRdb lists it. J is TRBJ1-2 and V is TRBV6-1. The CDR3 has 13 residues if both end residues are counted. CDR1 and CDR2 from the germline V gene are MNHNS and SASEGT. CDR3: CASSSSADYGYTF.

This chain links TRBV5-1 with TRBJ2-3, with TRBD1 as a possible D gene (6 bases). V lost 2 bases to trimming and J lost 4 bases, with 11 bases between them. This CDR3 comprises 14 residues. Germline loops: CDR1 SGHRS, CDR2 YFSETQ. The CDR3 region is CASSLLQGSDTQYF. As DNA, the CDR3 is TGCGCCAGCAGCTTACTACAGGGATCAGATACGCAGTATTTT.

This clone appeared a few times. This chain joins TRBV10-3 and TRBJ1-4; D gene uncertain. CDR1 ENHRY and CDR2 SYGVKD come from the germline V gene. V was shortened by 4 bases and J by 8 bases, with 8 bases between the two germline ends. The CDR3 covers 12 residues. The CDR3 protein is CAISGEGEKLFF. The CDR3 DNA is TGTGCCATCAGTGGGGAGGGAGAAAAACTGTTTTTT.

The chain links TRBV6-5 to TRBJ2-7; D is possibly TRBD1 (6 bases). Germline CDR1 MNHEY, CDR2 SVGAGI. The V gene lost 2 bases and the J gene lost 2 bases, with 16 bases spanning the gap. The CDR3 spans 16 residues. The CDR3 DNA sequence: TGTGCCAGCAGTTACACCGGGACAACATTGGCCTACGAGCAGTACTTC. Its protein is CASSYTGTTLAYEQYF.

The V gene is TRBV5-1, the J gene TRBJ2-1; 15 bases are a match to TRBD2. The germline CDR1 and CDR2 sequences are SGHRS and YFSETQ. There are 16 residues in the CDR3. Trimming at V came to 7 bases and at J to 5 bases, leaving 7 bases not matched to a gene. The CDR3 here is CASGKGLAGGNNEQFF. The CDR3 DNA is TGCGCCAGCGGGAAAGGACTAGCGGGAGGGAACAATGAGCAGTTCTTC.